This is a list of T cell receptor beta chains from one sample in a study of response to subunit inactivated influenza vaccine. TCRdb analysed the RT-PCR reads with MiXCR anew, one entry per CDR3 protein. The repertoire consists of 800,000 to 1,000,000 distinct CDR3 sequences, with roughly 20% occurring once and the leading ten covering roughly a tenth. Source: PBMCs from blood, taken 5 days after vaccination. These receptors were obtained from a man aged 45 to 65 who received an inactivated influenza vaccine. CDR3s include the opening cysteine and the closing phenylalanine or tryptophan. Fields, in order: J gene, clone size, V gene, D gene, CDR3 protein, CDR3 DNA. The D gene is left open where the match is weak. Clone size, where shown, is once, few, many, or a class for clones that have expanded.

TRBJ1-5 few TRBV3-1 . CASSGHGTSRQPQHF TGTGCCAGCAGCGGGCACGGGACATCGCGTCAGCCCCAGCATTTT
TRBJ2-1 few TRBV11-2 . CASSSLAAFNEQFF TGTGCCAGCAGCTCATTAGCGGCCTTCAATGAGCAGTTCTTC
TRBJ2-1 . TRBV5-5 TRBD2 CASSGLSAGAYNEQFF TGTGCCAGCAGCGGACTCTCAGCGGGGGCCTACAATGAGCAGTTCTTC
TRBJ2-7 . TRBV4-2 . CASSQDVTGSYEQYF TGTGCCAGCAGCCAAGATGTTACAGGATCATACGAGCAGTACTTC
TRBJ2-5 few TRBV5-8 . CASSFDPRTQYF TGTGCCAGCAGCTTCGACCCTCGAACCCAGTACTTC
TRBJ2-7 few TRBV6-5 TRBD1 CASSFFPGTGEDEQYF TGTGCCAGCAGTTTTTTTCCCGGGACAGGGGAGGACGAGCAGTACTTC
TRBJ2-7 . TRBV7-9 . CASSLIWGEQYF TGTGCCAGCAGCTTAATATGGGGCGAGCAGTACTTC
TRBJ2-1 . TRBV5-1 TRBD2 CASTRLAGVFSYNEQFF TGCGCCAGCACCCGACTAGCGGGAGTGTTCTCCTACAATGAGCAGTTCTTC
TRBJ1-2 . TRBV4-2 . CASSQVLWGDYGYTF TGTGCCAGCAGCCAAGTTCTATGGGGGGACTATGGCTACACCTTC
TRBJ2-7 many TRBV12-3/TRBV12-4 . CASSLGLDEQYF TGTGCCAGCAGTTTGGGTCTGGACGAGCAGTACTTC
TRBJ2-6 few TRBV18 . CASSPIPLSSGANVLTF TGTGCCAGCTCACCGATTCCCCTGAGCTCTGGGGCCAACGTCCTGACTTTC
TRBJ2-3 few TRBV2 . CASSDISDTQYF TGTGCCAGCAGTGACATCTCGGATACGCAGTATTTT
TRBJ1-2 . TRBV29-1 . CSVDGDPAYGYTF TGCAGCGTTGATGGGGATCCGGCCTATGGCTACACCTTC
TRBJ1-2 few TRBV10-2 . CASSDSGNYGYTF TGCGCCAGCAGTGATTCGGGGAACTATGGCTACACCTTC
TRBJ1-6 few TRBV6-5 . CASSYFGRDNSPLHF TGTGCCAGCAGTTACTTCGGACGGGATAATTCACCCCTCCACTTT
TRBJ1-2 few TRBV6-5 . CASSSLYGGINYGYTF TGTGCCAGCAGTTCGTTGTACGGGGGAATTAACTATGGCTACACCTTC
TRBJ2-6 . TRBV12-3/TRBV12-4 . CASSSHSGANVLTF TGTGCCAGCAGCTCGCACTCTGGGGCCAACGTCCTGACTTTC
TRBJ2-1 . TRBV11-2 TRBD2 CASRSLAGGPNEQFF TGTGCCAGCAGAAGCCTAGCGGGAGGGCCTAATGAGCAGTTCTTC
TRBJ1-1 . TRBV20-1 . CSAPVGLKNTEAFF TGCAGTGCCCCCGTGGGGCTGAAGAACACTGAAGCTTTCTTT
TRBJ1-2 . TRBV7-2 TRBD1 CASSLQDREIDGYTF TGTGCCAGCAGCTTACAGGACAGGGAAATAGATGGCTACACCTTC
TRBJ2-1 many TRBV12-3/TRBV12-4 TRBD2 CASRTSGFNEQFF TGTGCCAGCAGGACTAGCGGCTTTAATGAGCAGTTCTTC
TRBJ2-7 few TRBV5-6 . CASSLVRARAYEQYF TGTGCCAGCAGCTTGGTCCGGGCCAGGGCTTACGAGCAGTACTTC
TRBJ2-1 few TRBV6-5 . CASSYVSPYNEQFF TGTGCCAGCAGCTACGTCAGCCCCTACAATGAGCAGTTCTTC
TRBJ2-1 . TRBV28 . CASSPLTGDYNEQFF TGTGCCAGCAGCCCTCTCACGGGCGACTACAATGAGCAGTTCTTC
TRBJ2-3 . TRBV9 . CASSRGLGGDTQYF TGTGCCAGCAGCAGGGGGCTGGGAGGAGATACGCAGTATTTT
TRBJ2-5 few TRBV20-1 . CSASPTTSGAQETQYF TGCAGTGCTTCACCCACGACTAGTGGGGCGCAAGAGACCCAGTACTTC
TRBJ2-7 few TRBV12-3/TRBV12-4 . CASSLTYLSLGEQYF TGTGCCAGCAGTTTGACCTACCTTTCCTTGGGCGAGCAGTACTTC
TRBJ1-1 . TRBV7-2 . CASSFLPDTEAFF TGTGCCAGCAGCTTCCTTCCAGACACTGAAGCTTTCTTT
TRBJ2-3 . TRBV4-2 TRBD1 CASSQGTGSRTDTQYF TGTGCCAGCAGCCAAGGGACAGGGAGTAGAACAGATACGCAGTATTTT
TRBJ1-5 . TRBV30 . CAWSATGSQPQHF TGTGCCTGGAGCGCTACAGGGTCCCAGCCCCAGCATTTT
TRBJ2-3 . TRBV20-1 . CSALKPQRTDTQYF TGCAGTGCATTGAAGCCCCAACGCACAGATACGCAGTATTTT
TRBJ2-1 . TRBV20-1 . CSASSSAGFNEQFF TGCAGTGCTAGTTCTTCGGCGGGCTTTAATGAGCAGTTCTTC
TRBJ2-1 . TRBV7-2 TRBD2 CASSFTGTSAYNEQFF TGTGCCAGCAGCTTTACCGGGACTAGCGCGTACAATGAGCAGTTCTTC
TRBJ2-5 . TRBV6-2/TRBV6-3 TRBD2 CASSGRAETQYF TGTGCCAGCTCCGGGAGGGCGGAGACCCAGTACTTC
TRBJ2-7 . TRBV12-3/TRBV12-4 . CAIRPPGSYEQYF TGTGCCATAAGGCCACCGGGTTCCTACGAGCAGTACTTC
TRBJ2-5 . TRBV15 TRBD1 CATSRDWTGQETQYF TGTGCCACCAGCAGAGACTGGACAGGTCAAGAGACCCAGTACTTC
TRBJ2-7 many TRBV5-1 . CASSLVASETYEQYF TGCGCCAGCAGCTTGGTGGCTAGCGAGACCTACGAGCAGTACTTC
TRBJ2-1 . TRBV25-1 TRBD2 CASSAWGGTYNEQFF TGTGCCAGCAGCGCATGGGGGGGTACGTACAATGAGCAGTTCTTC
TRBJ2-3 few TRBV7-9 . CASSPLASTDTQYF TGTGCCAGCAGCCCTCTAGCAAGCACAGATACGCAGTATTTT
TRBJ2-5 many TRBV29-1 . CSALRSHRETQYF TGCAGCGCCCTAAGATCCCACAGGGAGACCCAGTACTTC
TRBJ1-5 few TRBV27 . CASRSGGVDSNQPQHF TGTGCCAGCAGATCGGGGGGCGTAGACAGCAATCAGCCCCAGCATTTT
TRBJ2-3 few TRBV30 TRBD1 CAGTGPVTDTQYF TGTGCCGGGACAGGGCCCGTAACAGATACGCAGTATTTT
TRBJ2-1 . TRBV12-3/TRBV12-4 TRBD2 CASSLRAGSSYNEQFF TGTGCCAGCAGTCTACGAGCGGGGAGCTCCTACAATGAGCAGTTCTTC
TRBJ2-7 . TRBV4-2 . CASSQDSGPTRTYEQYF TGTGCCAGCAGCCAAGACTCGGGACCCACAAGGACCTACGAGCAGTACTTC
TRBJ2-4 few TRBV4-2 . CASSQGVSKNIQYF TGTGCCAGCAGCCAAGGGGTATCTAAAAACATTCAGTACTTC
TRBJ2-1 many TRBV12-3/TRBV12-4 . CASILTTQGLHEQFF TGTGCCAGCATACTAACTACCCAAGGATTGCATGAGCAGTTCTTC
TRBJ2-7 many TRBV3-1 . CASSQVSGNEQYF TGCGCCAGCAGCCAAGTTTCTGGGAACGAGCAGTACTTC
TRBJ1-4 few TRBV7-2 TRBD1 CASSGRQGELFF TGTGCCAGCAGCGGACGACAGGGAGAACTGTTTTTT
TRBJ1-5 many TRBV30 TRBD1 CAWSRQGNQPQHF TGTGCCTGGAGTCGACAGGGGAATCAGCCCCAGCATTTT
TRBJ2-1 many TRBV4-3 TRBD2 CASSQGGLVNEQFF TGCGCCAGCAGCCAAGGAGGACTAGTAAATGAGCAGTTCTTC
TRBJ2-1 . TRBV5-5 TRBD2 CASRNGASGYNEQFF TGTGCCAGCCGGAATGGGGCTAGCGGTTACAATGAGCAGTTCTTC
TRBJ1-2 . TRBV20-1 TRBD1 CSAAQQGAGGYTF TGCAGTGCTGCTCAACAGGGGGCAGGTGGCTACACCTTC
TRBJ2-7 . TRBV11-2 TRBD2 CASSLSSGAPYEQYF TGTGCCAGCAGCTTAAGTAGCGGGGCCCCCTACGAGCAGTACTTC
TRBJ2-7 . TRBV12-3/TRBV12-4 TRBD1 CASSSRTGVLGQYF TGTGCCAGCAGTTCCCGGACAGGGGTCCTTGGGCAGTACTTC
TRBJ2-7 many TRBV20-1 . CSARARDTIYEQYF TGCAGTGCTAGAGCCCGGGACACCATCTACGAGCAGTACTTC
TRBJ2-3 few TRBV4-2 . CASNRRPGMADLSTDTQYF TGTGCCAGCAACCGACGACCCGGGATGGCAGATTTAAGCACAGATACGCAGTATTTT
TRBJ1-5 many TRBV9 . CASSVGGGNQPQHF TGTGCCAGCAGCGTTGGGGGTGGAAATCAGCCCCAGCATTTT
TRBJ1-2 many TRBV29-1 . CSVEDRGNGYTF TGCAGCGTTGAAGACAGGGGTAATGGCTACACCTTC
TRBJ2-5 . TRBV7-8 . CASSFVGGLKETQYF TGTGCCAGCAGCTTTGTGGGTGGCCTAAAAGAGACCCAGTACTTC